The 17 T cell receptor beta chains below were found in one sample sequenced in a study of control samples from healthy donors and cancer patients. The protocol was immunoSEQ multiplex PCR, while the TCRdb copy is restricted to in-frame clones and leaves out a portion. This sample yields roughly 150,000 clones, of which about 94% are seen a single time; 2.4% belongs to the top ten. The specimen sequenced was blood. The receptors come from a man aged 50-59 years in good health.

This chain uses TRBV25-1 with TRBJ1-4, with 11 nucleotides matching TRBD1. The ends lost 6 bases at V and 3 bases at J; junction bases unmatched: 6. Germline CDR1 and CDR2: MGHDK and SYGVNS. CDR3 length: 16 amino acids. The CDR3 bases are TGTGCCAGCAGCTTAGGACAGGGGGCTGCTAATGAAAAACTGTTTTTT. Protein sequence: CASSLGQGAANEKLFF.

The gene calls are TRBV7-3 and TRBJ2-5; no clear D. CDR1 and CDR2 from the germline V gene are SGHTA and FQGTGA. Trimming pared 5 bases from V and 0 bases from J, leaving 7 bases between. CDR3 length: 13 residues. This chain's CDR3 is CASSLINQETQYF. The CDR3 DNA follows: TGTGCCAGCAGCCTTATTAACCAAGAGACCCAGTACTTC.

This chain joins TRBV18 and TRBJ2-1; 9 nucleotides agree with TRBD2. The trim removed 3 bases at V and 5 bases at J, leaving 8 bases unmatched. Germline CDR1 and CDR2: KGHSH and LQKENI. The CDR3 totals 16 residues. CDR3 residues: CASSPKTGLAHNEQFF. CDR3 nucleotides: TGTGCCAGCTCACCGAAGACAGGACTAGCGCACAATGAGCAGTTCTTC.

The chain couples TRBV6-5 to TRBJ1-1; no reliable D call. The V end lost 2 bases, the J end lost 8 bases, and 12 bases lay between the germline ends. The V gene's germline CDR1 is MNHEY and CDR2 SVGAGI. This CDR3 region has 13 residues. CDR3 coding DNA: TGTGCCAGCAGTTACAGCGACCGTACCGAAGCTTTCTTT. Amino acid sequence: CASSYSDRTEAFF.

The J gene is TRBJ2-1, the V gene TRBV28, with TRBD2 matching over 13 bases. This CDR3 region has 19 residues. Germline CDR1 MDHEN, CDR2 SYDVKM. Trimming removed 2 bases from V and 4 bases from J; junction bases left unmatched: 11. In DNA, the CDR3 is TGTGCCAGCAGTTTAGCCCCATTACTAGCGGGAGGGCTATACAATGAGCAGTTCTTC. Amino acids: CASSLAPLLAGGLYNEQFF.

The chain is built from TRBV5-1 and TRBJ2-7, with D maybe TRBD1 (5 bases). Trimming left V 0 bases short and J 3 bases short, with 10 bases between. Germline lookup yields CDR1 SGHRS and CDR2 YFSETQ. The CDR3 length is 14 residues. The CDR3 DNA sequence: TGCGCCAGCAGCTTGGAGCCAGGGTACTACGAGCAGTACTTC. Translation gives CASSLEPGYYEQYF.

There are a few counts of this clone. Written as DNA, the CDR3 is TGTGCCTGGAGAGAGGTCCTCTCTGGCTCTGAAGCTTTCTTT. Translated: CAWREVLSGSEAFF. This chain joins TRBV30 and TRBJ1-1, with D unresolved. The CDR3 loop spans 14 amino acids. Germline lookup yields CDR1 GTSNPN and CDR2 SVGIG (reference sequence). Trimming left V 3 bases short and J 6 bases short, with 17 bases between.

The chain carries TRBV23-1 and TRBJ2-7; weak D call: TRBD2 (6 bases). TRBV23-1 is an ORF, and what it does is uncertain. There are 15 residues in the CDR3. The V and J ends lost 3 bases and 6 bases respectively, with 18 bases between them. In DNA form, the CDR3 reads TGCGCCAGCAGTCAGAGAGGGCGGGAATTACGCGAGCAGTACTTC. It codes for CASSQRGRELREQYF.

The chain recombines TRBV19 with TRBJ2-1; the match to TRBD2 covers 14 bases. CDR3 length: 15 residues. Germline CDR1 reads LNHDA; CDR2 reads SQIVND (reference sequence). The V gene end was trimmed by 5 bases and the J gene end by 6 bases; junction bases not matched to a gene: 3. The CDR3 here is CASSGGLAGVNEQFF. CDR3 in DNA: TGTGCCAGTAGTGGGGGACTAGCGGGAGTCAATGAGCAGTTCTTC.

The chain couples TRBV5-5 to TRBJ2-7; D may be TRBD1 (5 bases). This CDR3 contains 14 residues. The V end was cut by 8 bases, the J end by 0 bases, with 15 bases between. Germline CDR1 reads SGHKS; CDR2 reads YYEKEE (reference sequence). CDR3 protein: CARGRAEDSYEQYF. CDR3 bases: TGTGCCAGGGGCAGGGCAGAGGACTCCTACGAGCAGTACTTC.

CDR3 sequence reads: CASSLHLNTEAFF. The CDR3 bases are TGTGCCAGCAGTTTACACCTGAACACTGAAGCTTTCTTT. This chain connects TRBV6-4 to TRBJ1-1, with D hard to call. V was shortened by 5 bases and J by 0 bases, with 7 bases between the two germline ends. The CDR3 length is 13 residues. Germline V lookup: CDR1 MRHNA, CDR2 SNTAGT.

The genes are TRBV5-1 and TRBJ1-4; 9 nucleotides match TRBD1. There are 16 residues in the CDR3. CDR1 is SGHRS, CDR2 YFSETQ, per germline. V trimming: 4 bases; J trimming: 7 bases; junction bases outside the gene matches: 11. CDR3 residues: CASSGTGQGLVEKLFF. CDR3 coding DNA: TGCGCCAGCAGCGGAACGGGACAGGGTTTGGTTGAAAAACTGTTTTTT.

The genes are TRBV7-2 and TRBJ1-4, with 9 bases that match TRBD1. V lost 5 bases, J lost 8 bases, and 9 bases stayed unmatched. From germline, CDR1 is SGHTA and CDR2 FQGNSA. This CDR3 is built from 15 residues. In DNA form, the CDR3 reads TGTGCCAGCAGCGACAGGGGGGGCGGGGAGGAAAAACTGTTTTTT. As protein: CASSDRGGGEEKLFF.

V and J are TRBV5-1 and TRBJ2-1; TRBD2 agrees at 8 bases. CDR3 length: 15 amino acids. The germline CDR1 and CDR2 sequences are SGHRS and YFSETQ. J was trimmed by 7 bases and V by 2 bases; bases with no gene match: 8. The CDR3 coding sequence is TGCGCCAGCAGCTTTAAAGCGGGAGCGGGAAATGAGCAGTTCTTC. As protein: CASSFKAGAGNEQFF. The complete variable domain, with remaining parts taken from reference TRBV5-1 and TRBJ2-1, reads KAGVTQTPRYLIKTRGQQVTLSCSPISGHRSVSWYQQTPGQGLQFLFEYFSETQRNKGNFPGRFSGRQFSNSRSEMNVSTLELGDSALYLCASSFKAGAGNEQFFGPGTRLTVL.

The V and J genes are TRBV19 and TRBJ2-5; D remains ambiguous. In germline, CDR1 is LNHDA, CDR2 SQIVND (reference sequence). This CDR3 region has 16 residues. Deletions cut 2 bases from V and 7 bases from J, with 20 bases between. DNA for the CDR3: TGTGCCAGTAGTATATTTGCCACGGGCGTACCGGGGACCCAGTACTTC. Translating it yields CASSIFATGVPGTQYF.

This clone appeared a single time. The V and J genes are TRBV28 and TRBJ2-1; D possibly corresponds to TRBD2 (7 bases). The CDR3 covers 17 residues. V lost 5 bases, J lost 6 bases, and 23 bases lay in between. CDR1 is MDHEN and CDR2 is SYDVKM in the germline V gene. The CDR3 loop is CASSPLSSGLRGNEQFF. CDR3 nucleotides: TGTGCCAGCAGTCCACTCTCTAGCGGTCTCAGGGGCAATGAGCAGTTCTTC.

V and J are TRBV4-2 and TRBJ2-7, with TRBD2 matching over 7 bases. CDR1 LGHNA and CDR2 YNFKEQ come from the germline V gene. With 5 bases clipped from V and 0 bases from J, the junction kept 4 bases outside the gene matches. The CDR3 is 14 amino acids. The CDR3: CASSATSDSYEQYF. As DNA, the CDR3 is TGTGCCAGCAGCGCCACTAGCGACTCCTACGAGCAGTACTTC.